This TCR beta chain was identified during a study of T cell clonality in common variable immunodeficiency. TCRdb's table, derived via immunoSEQ multiplex PCR, lists solely in-frame clones and lacks some. The sample yields tens of thousands of clones, without any singletons. There are many counts of this clone. Its antigen remains unidentified. The CDR3 extends 3 residues past the end of the read, so its final part is completed from the germline J gene. Study-level points and caveats: Links between repertoire features and CVID complications were heterogeneity-limited.

The CDR3 is 15 amino acids. The germline V gene encodes CDR1 SGHDT and CDR2 YYEEEE. V lost 3 bases, J lost 6 bases, and 3 bases stayed unmatched. The chain has TRBV5-6 and TRBJ2-2; 12 bases agree with TRBD1. The sample was peripheral blood mononuclear cells. The receptor comes from a person aged 18 to 75 in good health. The CDR3 loop is CASSSGTGGPGELFF. The covered CDR3 bases are TGTGCCAGCAGCTCCGGGACAGGGGGCCCCGGGGAG.